Listed here is a single T cell receptor beta chain. Its antigen is still unknown. Base qualities are not provided; no much larger clone lies one nucleotide away. To sequence the TCRbeta CDR3 region, genomic DNA was isolated from the sorted cells. The immunoSEQ Assay was used to sequence the TCRbeta CDR3 regions. Entries here come from immuneACCESS through TCRdb and include only in-frame sequences with V and J called. Some clones fail to appear in such tables; in the studies checked, an unresolved V gene covers under half of the shortfall, and the cause of the remainder is unknown. The sample records about 150,000 clones, 90% to 95% of which are singletons. The ten top clones hold 0.9% to 1.2% of the sample. Patients with autoimmune disease history or receiving systemic immunosuppression were excluded from the trial. Peripheral blood for TCR sequencing was collected from all dose cohorts at baseline, on cycle 4 day 1, and on cycle 7 day 1. Samples were obtained from an open-label, multicenter, first-in-human phase I dose-escalation trial of ivuxolimab. Adults with locally advanced or metastatic melanoma, renal cell carcinoma, hepatocellular carcinoma or head and neck squamous cell carcinoma were enrolled in the trial. Before TCR sequencing, CD4+ and CD8+ T cells were separately sorted from peripheral blood.

This sample stems from a study of OX40 agonist ivuxolimab in advanced cancers. About the investigation overall: The costimulatory receptor OX40 (CD134) was targeted by ivuxolimab, a fully human IgG2 agonistic monoclonal antibody. Intravenous ivuxolimab was administered to patients every 2 weeks at six dose levels: 0.01, 0.1, 0.3, 1.5, 3 and 10 mg/kg. Among the roughly 50 dose-escalation patients, 19 had hepatocellular carcinoma, approximately 15 melanoma, 9 renal cell carcinoma and 9 head and neck cancer. A male proportion of 82.7% and a mean age of 60 years, ranging from about 23 to 90, were recorded for the dose-escalation cohort. Prior anti-PD-1, anti-PD-L1 or anti-CTLA-4 therapy was permitted, and approximately 40% of dose-escalation patients had received checkpoint inhibitors. Partial responses occurred in three dose-escalation patients, of whom one had hepatocellular carcinoma and two had cutaneous melanoma. The point of sequencing TCRbeta in the periphery was to test whether ivuxolimab changed TCR sequence diversity and drove clonal T-cell expansion. The monotherapy dose-escalation portion (N of about 52 patients) of the phase I ivuxolimab trial is reported in the paper.

What the study reported, not specific to this receptor: In the 0.1-3.0 mg/kg groups, partial responders had among the lowest normalized peripheral clonal expansion, particularly in CD8+ T cells. After ivuxolimab, CD8+ T cells had more expanded clones than CD4+ T cells on average. Low levels of normalized T-cell clonal expansion were also seen in some patients who did not respond. The antigen specificity of the peripheral T cells that underwent clonal expansion was not determined. Clonal expansion of both CD4+ and CD8+ blood T cells was observed from baseline to week 6 at doses 0.1 to 3.0 mg/kg.

Sequences were derived from CD4+ or CD8+ T cells sorted from blood, sampled in a trial of the OX40 agonist ivuxolimab. The sequence derives from an adult with an advanced solid tumor such as melanoma, head and neck, liver or kidney cancer.

Here the CDR3 is given as CASSRTTGGTPLHF. The DNA sequence is as follows: TGCGCCAGCAGCCGGACTACAGGGGGAACACCCCTCCACTTT. This receptor chain uses TRBV5-1 and TRBJ1-6; 8 bases in the middle match TRBD1. The CDR3 holds 14 amino acids from the cysteine to the phenylalanine. Only the CDR3 DNA stays, 42 bases, in frame from base 1. Trimming accounts for 4 bases at V and 11 bases at J, while the number of junction bases matched to no gene is 8. Per the germline V gene, SGHRS is the CDR1 and YFSETQ is the CDR2.